One sample yielded the 24 T cell receptor beta chains listed below, sequenced in a study of identical twins' blood T cells. TCRdb redid the calling of the 5' RACE reads with MiXCR, one entry per CDR3 protein. The sample holds roughly 380,000 distinct CDR3 sequences; roughly 30% are singletons and the top ten take around 5.6%. Sample: PBMCs. These receptors were obtained from a woman aged 18-55 years in good health.

On this clonotype: Since a much larger clone is just one base distant, this may be a read error. The CDR3 sequence is CANSESWDRSYEQYF. CDR3 bases: TGTGCCAACAGTGAAAGTTGGGACCGCTCCTACGAGCAGTACTTC. This chain connects TRBV2 to TRBJ2-7; D tentatively reads TRBD1 or TRBD2 (5 bases each). The CDR3 spans 15 residues. Germline V gene lookup returns CDR1 SNHLY and CDR2 FYNNEI.

Remarks on this clonotype: Being one base from a much bigger clone, this may be a read error. The chain uses TRBV20-1 and TRBJ2-3, with D possibly being TRBD1 (6 bases). This CDR3 contains 13 residues. Germline assignment: CDR1 DFQATT and CDR2 SNEGSKA (reference sequence). Trimming removed 3 bases at V and 0 bases at J, with 7 bases between. CDR3 loop: CSASQGSTDTQYF. CDR3 DNA: TGCAGTGCTAGCCAGGGGAGCACAGATACGCAGTATTTT.

This clonotype has a handful of counts. J is TRBJ2-1 and V is TRBV10-3; 12 bases are a match to TRBD2. The CDR3 runs 16 residues. Looked up from germline, CDR1 is ENHRY and CDR2 is SYGVKD. J gave up 5 bases and V 2 bases, and 4 bases lay outside the gene matches. The CDR3 DNA follows: TGTGCCATCAGTGAGACTAGGACTAGCGGGAACAATGAGCAGTTCTTC. Protein: CAISETRTSGNNEQFF.

V and J are TRBV12-3 or TRBV12-4 and TRBJ1-2, with TRBD1 as a possible D gene (5 bases). The CDR3 contains 14 residues. The V gene lost 1 base and the J gene lost 4 bases, with 10 bases spanning the gap. The CDR3 spells CASSLERGAYGYTF. The DNA for the CDR3 is TGTGCCAGCAGTTTAGAAAGGGGTGCCTATGGCTACACCTTC.

This clonotype was seen only a few times. V and J are TRBV6-2 or TRBV6-3 and TRBJ2-1; 10 positions match TRBD1. Per germline, CDR1 MNHEY and CDR2 SVGEGT. This CDR3 is built from 14 residues. V was clipped by 8 bases and J by 7 bases; unmatched bases: 8. The CDR3 DNA reads as TGTGCCAGCTTCGGACAGGGGGTAGGGAATGAGCAGTTCTTC. Translation gives CASFGQGVGNEQFF.

This clonotype was found many times. This chain links TRBV5-1 with TRBJ2-2; 9 bases are shared with TRBD1. This CDR3 comprises 15 residues. Per germline, CDR1 SGHRS and CDR2 YFSETQ. J was trimmed by 2 bases and V by 3 bases; bases with no gene match: 2. The CDR3 here is CASSSDRGNTGELFF. CDR3 DNA: TGCGCCAGCAGCTCGGACAGGGGCAACACCGGGGAGCTGTTTTTT.

This clonotype appeared many times. This chain connects TRBV6-5 to TRBJ1-1, with TRBD1 matching 10 bases. The J segment lost 12 bases and the V segment lost 7 bases, leaving 5 bases of the junction unmatched. This CDR3 contains 11 residues. Germline V lookup: CDR1 MNHEY, CDR2 SVGAGI. CDR3 DNA: TGTGCCAGCATGGCGGACAGGGGGACTTTCTTT. It yields the protein CASMADRGTFF.

A word on this clonotype: Just one base apart from a much larger clone, this may be a read error. V usage is TRBV29-1 and J usage is TRBJ2-3; D is uncertain. With 5 bases removed from V and 0 bases from J, the gap between germline ends came to 6 bases. The CDR3 length is 12 residues. Germline CDR1 reads SQVTM; CDR2 reads ANQGSEA. Here the CDR3 reads CSVHGSTDTQYF. The CDR3 region has the DNA TGCAGCGTTCACGGTAGCACAGATACGCAGTATTTT.

This clonotype turned up a few times. The gene calls are TRBV7-9 and TRBJ2-7; the D is unclear. The CDR3 has 13 residues. Trimming stripped 8 bases from V and 5 bases from J, with 16 bases between. Germline CDR1 and CDR2: SEHNR and FQNEAQ (reference sequence). CDR3 sequence reads: CASGRGRPHEQYF. CDR3 sequence (DNA): TGTGCCAGCGGACGTGGAAGGCCCCACGAGCAGTACTTC.

This clonotype has just a few counts. The rearrangement uses TRBV20-1 and TRBJ1-2; TRBD1 aligns across 7 bases. Germline trimming cut 2 bases from V and 13 bases from J; bases unmatched to any gene: 7. The germline V gene has CDR1 DFQATT and CDR2 SNEGSKA (reference sequence). The CDR3 has 11 residues. The CDR3 is CSARTGVDCTF. CDR3 nucleotides: TGCAGTGCTAGAACAGGGGTGGATTGCACCTTC.

V is TRBV5-1 and J is TRBJ1-1, with TRBD1 matching 9 bases. V lost 5 bases to trimming and J lost 1 base; unmatched junction nucleotides: 6. Germline V gene lookup returns CDR1 SGHRS and CDR2 YFSETQ. This CDR3 region has 15 residues. The DNA for the CDR3 is TGCGCCAGCAGATCCCCGGGACAGGGGAACACTGAAGCTTTCTTT. Translating it yields CASRSPGQGNTEAFF.

The sample holds a few counts of this clonotype. The J gene is TRBJ2-1, the V gene TRBV4-3; possibly TRBD2 for D (5 bases). Between the trimmed V and J ends, which lost 1 base and 13 bases, there was a span of 14 bases. This CDR3 has 13 amino acids. Looked up from germline, CDR1 is LGHNA and CDR2 is YSLEER. CDR3 residues: CASSQALASYQFF. DNA for the CDR3: TGCGCCAGCAGCCAAGCTCTGGCTAGCTACCAGTTCTTC.

The V call is TRBV10-3, the J call TRBJ1-5, with 10 nucleotides matching TRBD1. This CDR3 has 15 amino acids. Germline V gives CDR1 ENHRY, CDR2 SYGVKD. V shed 6 bases and J 1 base; nucleotides not matched to a gene: 3. The CDR3 loop reads CAISRDRGSNQPQHF. The CDR3 DNA reads TGTGCCATCAGCCGGGACAGGGGAAGCAATCAGCCCCAGCATTTT.

This clonotype was seen a few times. This rearrangement joins TRBV7-2 to TRBJ2-3; 7 nucleotides align to TRBD2. Germline loops: CDR1 SGHTA, CDR2 FQGNSA. Trimming removed 4 bases from V and 4 bases from J; junction bases left unmatched: 14. The CDR3 extends over 17 amino acids. CDR3 nucleotides: TGTGCCAGCAGCTCCCTCTCGACGGGGGGACTTTCAGATACGCAGTATTTT. Translated, it gives CASSSLSTGGLSDTQYF.

Ten or more counts support this clonotype. The chain combines TRBV11-2 with TRBJ2-2, with D tentatively TRBD1 (6 bases). The germline V gene has CDR1 SGHAT and CDR2 FQNNGV. V lost 5 bases to trimming and J lost 8 bases, with 12 bases between them. This CDR3 comprises 13 residues. The CDR3 coding sequence is TGTGCCAGCAGCGACAGGCTTGGAGGGGAGCTGTTTTTT. It translates to CASSDRLGGELFF.

CDR3 sequence reads: CASSLALRNNEQFF. The CDR3 DNA reads as TGTGCCAGCAGCTTAGCGCTGCGAAACAATGAGCAGTTCTTC. V usage is TRBV7-9 and J usage is TRBJ2-1; D not certain. Per the germline V gene, CDR1 is SEHNR and CDR2 is FQNEAQ (reference sequence). Trimming removed 0 bases from V and 5 bases from J, with 8 bases in between. This CDR3 region has 14 residues.

The rearrangement joins TRBV18 to TRBJ1-1; weak D call: TRBD1 (5 bases). The germline V gene encodes CDR1 KGHSH and CDR2 LQKENI. V lost 8 bases to trimming and J lost 8 bases, with 12 bases between them. The CDR3 consists of 11 residues. The CDR3 nucleotides are TGTGCCAGCACCCCACAGGTAGAAGCTTTCTTT. Its protein product is CASTPQVEAFF.

A remark on this clonotype: An end of the junction does not agree with germline; a read error may underlie this. V usage is TRBV3-1 and J usage is TRBJ1-1; D is uncertain. Germline V CDR1 and CDR2: LGHDT, YNNKEL (reference sequence). This CDR3 contains 16 residues. The CDR3 loop reads CASSQNPRAPNTEASF. The DNA for the CDR3 is TGTGCCAGCAGCCAAAATCCCCGGGCACCGAACACTGAAGCTTCCTTT.

The chain recombines TRBV5-1 with TRBJ1-1; a possible D gene is TRBD1 (6 bases). Trimming shortened V by 0 bases and J by 4 bases, and 16 bases separated the two germline ends. CDR3 length: 16 residues. Germline V gene data show CDR1 as SGHRS and CDR2 as YFSETQ. In DNA, the CDR3 is TGCGCCAGCAGCTTGGATGTGAGGGGGGGGCTCACTGAAGCTTTCTTT. The encoded protein is CASSLDVRGGLTEAFF. The whole variable domain, remainder taken from reference TRBV5-1 and TRBJ1-1, is KAGVTQTPRYLIKTRGQQVTLSCSPISGHRSVSWYQQTPGQGLQFLFEYFSETQRNKGNFPGRFSGRQFSNSRSEMNVSTLELGDSALYLCASSLDVRGGLTEAFFGQGTRLTVV.

This clonotype has a handful of counts. This chain links TRBV29-1 with TRBJ2-4; D gene unclear. The germline V and J ends were trimmed by 6 bases and 4 bases, with 10 bases remaining between them. The CDR3 is 12 amino acids. Germline-derived CDR1 and CDR2 are SQVTM and ANQGSEA. CDR3 loop: CSVVAGKNIQYF. The CDR3 nucleotides read TGCAGCGTGGTGGCAGGAAAAAACATTCAGTACTTC. Full variable domain (remainder filled in from reference TRBV29-1 and TRBJ2-4): SAVISQKPSRDICQRGTSLTIQCQVDSQVTMMFWYRQQPGQSLTLIATANQGSEATYESGFVIDKFPISRPNLTFSTLTVSNMSPEDSSIYLCSVVAGKNIQYFGAGTRLSVL.

The chain is built from TRBV6-5 and TRBJ1-1, with a tentative D call TRBD1 (5 bases). Germline-derived CDR1 and CDR2 are MNHEY and SVGAGI. CDR3 size: 14 residues. V was clipped by 5 bases and J by 3 bases, with 13 bases between them. CDR3 residues: CASSHQQGHTEAFF. In nucleotides, the CDR3 is TGTGCCAGCAGTCATCAGCAGGGTCACACTGAAGCTTTCTTT.

This clonotype occurred a few times. The gene calls are TRBV5-1 and TRBJ2-1, with D uncertain. The V gene's germline CDR1 is SGHRS and CDR2 YFSETQ. This CDR3 contains 16 residues. V was trimmed by 2 bases and J by 0 bases, leaving 12 bases between them. In DNA form, the CDR3 reads TGCGCCAGCAGCTTTAATCCGGCGAACTCCTACAATGAGCAGTTCTTC. Translated, it gives CASSFNPANSYNEQFF.

In this sample, this clonotype turned up a few times. This rearrangement joins TRBV5-6 to TRBJ2-5; D gene ambiguous. This CDR3 contains 13 residues. The ends were cut back, 0 bases at V and 4 bases at J, with 7 bases in the middle. Germline lookup yields CDR1 SGHDT and CDR2 YYEEEE. This CDR3 is CASSLGTSETQYF. The CDR3 DNA reads as TGTGCCAGCAGCTTGGGGACGTCAGAGACCCAGTACTTC.

This chain links TRBV20-1 with TRBJ1-5, with 7 nucleotides matching TRBD1. The CDR3 covers 14 residues. V was pared by 4 bases and J by 7 bases, with 10 bases of the junction left unmatched. CDR1 and CDR2 (germline): DFQATT, SNEGSKA (reference sequence). The CDR3 sequence: CSATGTEGNQPQHF. The CDR3 DNA reads as TGCAGTGCTACCGGGACAGAGGGAAACCAGCCCCAGCATTTT.